These 4 T cell receptor beta chains were all obtained from the same sample, sequenced in a study of Ad26.COV2.S vaccination and SARS-CoV-2 variants. The method was immunoSEQ multiplex PCR; TCRdb's version includes in-frame clones alone and lacks a portion of them. The sample has some 390,000 clones; 70% to 90% are singletons. Sample treatment: roughly 19 received Ad26.COV2.S at low or high dose, single or two shots; several received placebo; per-sample allocation not given. On day 63 after the first injection, vaccine and placebo recipients gave samples. Specimen: peripheral blood, collected in a trial of Ad26.COV2.S vaccine versus placebo. The receptor set was obtained from a person between 18 and 59 years old who received the Ad26.COV2.S COVID-19 vaccine or a placebo.

The gene calls are TRBV28 and TRBJ1-5; D may be TRBD1 (5 bases). CDR1 is MDHEN and CDR2 is SYDVKM in the germline V gene. The CDR3 sequence is 17 residues long. Trimming took off 5 bases at V and 0 bases at J, with 17 bases between the two ends. The CDR3 spells CASSPLGGSISNQPQHF. The CDR3 nucleotides are TGTGCCAGCAGTCCCCTGGGGGGGTCTATTAGCAATCAGCCCCAGCATTTT.

The rearrangement joins TRBV2 to TRBJ2-7; D is possibly TRBD1 (6 bases). The length of the CDR3 is 13 residues. Germline V gene data show CDR1 as SNHLY and CDR2 as FYNNEI. The germline V and J ends were trimmed by 4 bases and 3 bases, with 10 bases remaining between them. CDR3 sequence: CASSADSLYEQYF. The CDR3, as DNA: TGTGCCAGCAGTGCGGACAGCCTCTACGAGCAGTACTTC.

The table lists this clone with a count of one. The chain carries TRBV18 and TRBJ2-1; TRBD2 agrees at 13 bases. Unmatched junction bases numbered 7, after V lost 1 base and J lost 7 bases. CDR1 is KGHSH and CDR2 is LQKENI in the germline V gene. This CDR3 is 17 amino acids long. CDR3 DNA sequence: TGTGCCAGCTCACCACTGAGGACTAGCGGGAGACCAAATGAGCAGTTCTTC. This translates into CASSPLRTSGRPNEQFF.

The chain joins TRBV5-1 to TRBJ2-7, with D tentatively TRBD1 (6 bases). The V gene lost 4 bases and the J gene lost 4 bases, with 12 bases spanning the gap. The CDR3 runs 13 residues. From germline, CDR1 is SGHRS and CDR2 YFSETQ. The CDR3 DNA reads as TGCGCCAGCAGCCCACAGGGTAGATACGAGCAGTACTTC. Amino acid sequence: CASSPQGRYEQYF.